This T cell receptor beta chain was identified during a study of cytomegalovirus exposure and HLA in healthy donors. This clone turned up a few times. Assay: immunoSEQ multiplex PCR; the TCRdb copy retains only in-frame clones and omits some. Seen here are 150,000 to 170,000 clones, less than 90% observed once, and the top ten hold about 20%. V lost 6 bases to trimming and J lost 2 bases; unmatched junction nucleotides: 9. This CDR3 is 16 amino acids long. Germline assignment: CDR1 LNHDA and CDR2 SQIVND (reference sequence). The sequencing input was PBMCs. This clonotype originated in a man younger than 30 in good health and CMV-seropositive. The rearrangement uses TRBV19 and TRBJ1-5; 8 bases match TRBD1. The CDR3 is CASRGQGTRGNQPQHF. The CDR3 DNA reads TGTGCCAGTAGAGGACAGGGTACTCGAGGCAATCAGCCCCAGCATTTT. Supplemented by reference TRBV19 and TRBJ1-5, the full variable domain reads DGGITQSPKYLFRKEGQNVTLSCEQNLNHDAMYWYRQDPGQGLRLIYYSQIVNDFQKGDIAEGYSVSREKKESFPLTVTSAQKNPTAFYLCASRGQGTRGNQPQHFGDGTRLSIL.